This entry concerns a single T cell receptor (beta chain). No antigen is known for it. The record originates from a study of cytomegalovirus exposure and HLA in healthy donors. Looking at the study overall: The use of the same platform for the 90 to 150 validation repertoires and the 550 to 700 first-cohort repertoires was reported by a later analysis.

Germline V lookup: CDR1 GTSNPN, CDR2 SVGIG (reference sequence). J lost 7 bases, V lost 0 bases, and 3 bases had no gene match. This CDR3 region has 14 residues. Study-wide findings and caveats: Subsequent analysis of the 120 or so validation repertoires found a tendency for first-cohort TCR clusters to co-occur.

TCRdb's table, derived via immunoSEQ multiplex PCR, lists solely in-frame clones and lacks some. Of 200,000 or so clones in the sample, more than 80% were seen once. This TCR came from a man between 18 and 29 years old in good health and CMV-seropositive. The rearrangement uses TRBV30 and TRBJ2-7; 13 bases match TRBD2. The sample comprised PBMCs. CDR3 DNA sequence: TGTGCCTGGAGTGTAGGACTAGCGGGAGAGGAGCAGTACTTC. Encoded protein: CAWSVGLAGEEQYF.